These T cell receptor beta chains were read from a single sample in a study of tumor-infiltrating lymphocytes in primary liver carcinoma. TCRdb reprocessed the multiplex PCR reads via MiXCR and lists one record per CDR3 protein. The sample has 40,000 to 55,000 distinct CDR3 sequences, around 77% seen once. The sample taken for sequencing was liver tumor tissue from sampling region 5. The receptors were gathered from a man aged 35-49 years with primary liver carcinoma and hepatitis B virus infection. Both conserved end residues are part of each CDR3. A D gene is named only where the DNA matches it firmly. Rows may omit the clone size; those that give it use once, few, many or a size class.

D | J | size | V | DNA | CDR3
TRBD2 | TRBJ2-1 | - | TRBV11-2 | TGTGCCAACAGCCCTTGCTCAATCCAGGGTACTGGGCGGGAGACCCAGTTCTTC | CANSPCSIQGTGRETQFF
- | TRBJ1-5 | - | TRBV29-1 | TGCGGCGTTGAAGATCGGGCGGGTCAGCCCCAGCACTTT | CGVEDRAGQPQHF
TRBD1 | TRBJ1-1 | - | TRBV29-1 | TGCTGCGCTGTACTGGGGGACAGGAGAAACACTGAAGCTTTCTTT | CCAVLGDRRNTEAFF
- | TRBJ2-2 | - | TRBV29-1 | TGCAGAGGTGCGACAGGCAGTGGCACCGGGGAGCTGTCTTTT | CRGATGSGTGELSF
TRBD2 | TRBJ2-3 | medium-sized | TRBV11-1 | TGTGCCAGCAGCCCCTCCCCTAGCGGGAAGGCGTCTACGCAGTATTTT | CASSPSPSGKASTQYF
- | TRBJ2-2 | - | TRBV28 | TGTGCCAGCAGTCGAACGACAGAGGACACCGGGGAGCTGTTCTTT | CASSRTTEDTGELFF
- | TRBJ1-6 | - | TRBV14 | TGTGGCAGCAGGCACTCAGGGGAAAATTCATCCCTCCACTTT | CGSRHSGENSSLHF
TRBD1 | TRBJ2-6 | - | TRBV5-4 | TGCGCCAGCAGTCAACGACAGGGGGCATCTGGGGCCAACGTCCTGACTTTC | CASSQRQGASGANVLTF
TRBD1 | TRBJ1-6 | - | TRBV11-2 | TGTACCAGGAGCTTACACAGGGGGCATTCACCCCTCCACTTT | CTRSLHRGHSPLHF
- | TRBJ2-1 | - | TRBV11-3 | TGTGCCAGGAGATTAGGCATCTCGAACAATGAGCAGTTCTTC | CARRLGISNNEQFF
TRBD1 | TRBJ2-3 | - | TRBV14 | TGTGCCAGCAGTCAACAACAGGGGATAGGGACAGATACGCAGTATTTT | CASSQQQGIGTDTQYF
- | TRBJ1-2 | - | TRBV2 | TGTGCCAGCAGAAGAACCGATAGAAGCTATGGCTACACCTTC | CASRRTDRSYGYTF
TRBD1 | TRBJ2-7 | once | TRBV7-9 | TGCGCCAGCAGCAAGGGACAGAGCGAGCAGTACTTC | CASSKGQSEQYF
- | TRBJ1-6 | - | TRBV11-1 | TGTGCCAACAGGCGGACGCTGGTCTCACCCCTCCACTTT | CANRRTLVSPLHF
TRBD2 | TRBJ2-1 | - | TRBV11-2 | TGCGCCAGCCGCGGGAGCTGGGATGAGCAGCTCTTC | CASRGSWDEQLF
TRBD2 | TRBJ2-1 | - | TRBV4-2 | TGTGCCAGCAGCCAATTTAGCGGGCCCTCCTACAATGAGCAGTTCTTC | CASSQFSGPSYNEQFF
TRBD2 | TRBJ2-7 | - | TRBV6-1 | TGTGCTAGCAGTGAGGGGACTAGCGGTATCTACGAGCAGTACTTC | CASSEGTSGIYEQYF
- | TRBJ2-2 | - | TRBV6-6 | TGTGCCAACAGTTCCCTGGCAGGGGTTTCCGGGGAGCTGTTTTTT | CANSSLAGVSGELFF
TRBD1 | TRBJ2-5 | - | TRBV7-8 | TGTGCCAGCAGCATCGCAGGGGGCAGAAAGACCCAGTACTTC | CASSIAGGRKTQYF